This passage covers 27 T cell receptor beta chains from one sample sequenced in a study of T cells in Graves' hyperthyroidism and ophthalmopathy. TCR beta CDR3 regions were amplified from RNA. When the TCR CDR3 underwent first-round RT-PCR, the HTBI primer set was used. One entry per CDR3 protein results from TCRdb running MiXCR on the multiplex PCR reads. The profile shows 370,000 or so distinct CDR3 sequences, around 16% of them singletons. Source material: blood. The receptor set was obtained from a woman between 18 and 29 years old with Graves' hyperthyroidism that later progressed to Graves' ophthalmopathy.

Concerning this clonotype: Being one base from a much bigger clone, this may be a read error. The chain links TRBV28 to TRBJ2-7; possible D gene TRBD2, 5 bases. CDR3 length: 16 amino acids. Germline CDR1 and CDR2: MDHEN and SYDVKM. Deletions cut 5 bases from V and 2 bases from J, with 19 bases between. The CDR3 is CASSPGPTRAAYEQYF. In DNA form, the CDR3 reads TGTGCCAGCAGTCCTGGACCCACTAGGGCGGCCTACGAGCAGTACTTC.

This clonotype has a handful of counts. V gene TRBV4-1 combines with J gene TRBJ2-1, with unresolved D. V gave up 11 bases and J gave up 5 bases, with 16 bases separating them. Germline V gene lookup returns CDR1 MGHRA and CDR2 YSYEKL. The CDR3 contains 13 residues. The CDR3 protein is CAAPARVDNEQFF. The CDR3 region has the DNA TGCGCCGCCCCTGCTAGGGTCGACAATGAGCAGTTCTTC.

In its sample, this clonotype was seen many times. The V gene is TRBV7-9, the J gene TRBJ2-1; TRBD2 agrees at 8 bases. Trimming at V came to 5 bases and at J to 9 bases, leaving 12 bases not matched to a gene. The CDR3 runs 15 residues. Germline CDR1 reads SEHNR; CDR2 reads FQNEAQ (reference sequence). The DNA for the CDR3 is TGTGCCAGCAGCCAACCGGGACTAGACGGATTTGAGCAGTTCTTC. It yields the protein CASSQPGLDGFEQFF. The full variable domain, with the rest looked up from reference TRBV7-9 and TRBJ2-1, is DTGVSQNPRHKITKRGQNVTFRCDPISEHNRLYWYRQTLGQGPEFLTYFQNEAQLEKSRLLSDRFSAERPKGSFSTLEIQRTEQGDSAMYLCASSQPGLDGFEQFFGPGTRLTVL.

This rearrangement joins TRBV20-1 to TRBJ2-3; D possibly matches TRBD1 or TRBD2 (6 bases each). This CDR3 has 15 amino acids. The V end lost 3 bases, the J end lost 1 base, and 14 bases lay between the germline ends. Germline CDR1 DFQATT, CDR2 SNEGSKA (reference sequence). As DNA, the CDR3 is TGCAGTGCTAGGGCCTTCGGGGGCGGCACAGATACGCAGTATTTT. It is translated as CSARAFGGGTDTQYF.

This clonotype was seen repeatedly, ten times or more. CDR3 in amino acids: CASSKTGSSYEQYF. CDR3 bases: TGTGCCAGTAGTAAAACAGGGAGCTCCTACGAGCAGTACTTC. This chain joins TRBV19 and TRBJ2-7, with D possibly TRBD1 on 6 matching bases. With 4 bases removed from V and 0 bases from J, the gap between germline ends came to 10 bases. The CDR3 totals 14 residues. CDR1 and CDR2 (germline): LNHDA, SQIVND (reference sequence).

This clonotype was seen repeatedly, ten times or more. The chain recombines TRBV5-1 with TRBJ2-1; D is possibly TRBD2 (5 bases). CDR1 is SGHRS, CDR2 YFSETQ, per germline. V was clipped by 5 bases and J by 2 bases, with 17 bases between them. The CDR3 runs to 16 residues. DNA for the CDR3: TGCGCCAGCAGGAGCCGCGGGCAGGACCCCTACAATGAGCAGTTCTTC. This gives the protein CASRSRGQDPYNEQFF.

The chain combines TRBV13 with TRBJ2-4; 10 nucleotides match TRBD1. V was pared by 4 bases and J by 0 bases, with 12 bases of the junction left unmatched. The CDR3 sequence is 19 residues long. Germline CDR1 reads PRHDT; CDR2 reads FYEKMQ (reference sequence). As DNA, the CDR3 is TGTGCCAGCAGCTCAACCGGGACAGGGGATTCCCTAGCCAAAAACATTCAGTACTTC. Translation: CASSSTGTGDSLAKNIQYF.

This clonotype was detected ten times or more. The V and J genes are TRBV5-6 and TRBJ2-2; perhaps TRBD1 as D (5 bases). The germline V gene encodes CDR1 SGHDT and CDR2 YYEEEE. This CDR3 region has 16 residues. Trimming removed 4 bases at V and 1 base at J, with 14 bases between. CDR3 DNA sequence: TGTGCCAGCAGCCCCGGGTGGACACTGAACACCGGGGAGCTGTTTTTT. This encodes CASSPGWTLNTGELFF.

This clonotype was seen a few times. The chain has TRBV11-2 and TRBJ2-7; 7 nucleotides align to TRBD2. CDR3 length: 18 amino acids. The V gene's germline CDR1 is SGHAT and CDR2 FQNNGV. Trimming took 1 base from V and 4 from J; bases not matched to a gene: 16. The CDR3: CASSLVPLVAGEKYEQYF. The CDR3 nucleotides are TGTGCCAGCAGCTTAGTCCCCCTAGTGGCGGGAGAGAAGTACGAGCAGTACTTC.

This clonotype has only a few counts. The chain combines TRBV11-2 with TRBJ1-4; D is ambiguous. CDR3 length equals 15 residues. Trimming pared 0 bases from V and 10 bases from J, leaving 15 bases between. From germline, CDR1 is SGHAT and CDR2 FQNNGV. The CDR3 DNA is TGTGCCAGCAGCTTAGAGGACCCGGCTCGCGGAAAACTGTTTTTT. This gives the protein CASSLEDPARGKLFF.

The chain joins TRBV25-1 to TRBJ2-5; perhaps TRBD2 as D (6 bases). The length of the CDR3 is 15 residues. The germline V gene has CDR1 MGHDK and CDR2 SYGVNS. V gave up 0 bases and J gave up 4 bases, with 12 bases separating them. The chain's CDR3 is CASSEYSGWGETQYF. The CDR3 coding sequence is TGTGCCAGCAGTGAATATAGCGGTTGGGGAGAGACCCAGTACTTC.

The table lists this clonotype with a few counts. V is TRBV28 and J is TRBJ2-3; TRBD2 matches 13 bases. V was clipped by 3 bases and J by 4 bases; unmatched bases: 10. Germline V CDR1 and CDR2: MDHEN, SYDVKM. The CDR3 has 18 amino acids. CDR3 in DNA: TGTGCCAGCAGTTTCTCTAAGAGACTAGCGGGAGGCCCAGATACGCAGTATTTT. Its translation: CASSFSKRLAGGPDTQYF.

This clonotype showed up many times. The J gene is TRBJ2-7, the V gene TRBV6-2 or TRBV6-3; 14 bases map to TRBD2. The germline V gene has CDR1 MNHEY and CDR2 SVGEGT. J lost 3 bases, V lost 5 bases, and 6 bases had no gene match. The CDR3 runs to 16 residues. The CDR3 is CASSRTSGRRDYEQYF. CDR3 DNA: TGTGCCAGCAGTCGGACTAGCGGGAGGAGGGACTACGAGCAGTACTTC.

This clonotype was observed a handful of times. The chain uses TRBV18 and TRBJ1-5; D not resolved. The germline V gene encodes CDR1 KGHSH and CDR2 LQKENI. This CDR3 is built from 14 residues. Trimming shortened V by 3 bases and J by 11 bases, and 17 bases separated the two germline ends. The CDR3 sequence is CASSPEDARWAQHF. CDR3 coding DNA: TGTGCCAGCTCACCTGAGGACGCAAGATGGGCCCAGCATTTT.

The chain uses TRBV6-1 and TRBJ2-5, with D uncertain. There are 14 residues in the CDR3. Trimming pared 1 base from V and 3 bases from J, leaving 9 bases between. Looked up from germline, CDR1 is MNHNS and CDR2 is SASEGT. CDR3 protein: CASSEVTAEETQYF. Written as DNA, the CDR3 is TGTGCCAGCAGTGAAGTGACCGCAGAAGAGACCCAGTACTTC.

This clonotype has ten or more counts. The CDR3 reads CASSLRTGGDYEQYF. In DNA form, the CDR3 reads TGTGCCAGCAGTTTAAGGACAGGGGGTGACTACGAGCAGTACTTC. The chain employs TRBV28 and TRBJ2-7, with TRBD1 matching 10 bases. CDR1 is MDHEN and CDR2 is SYDVKM in the germline V gene. This CDR3 spans 15 amino acids. The ends lost 2 bases at V and 3 bases at J; junction bases unmatched: 4.

Ten or more counts support this clonotype. This chain connects TRBV25-1 to TRBJ2-2; TRBD1 aligns across 8 bases. J lost 7 bases, V lost 3 bases, and 7 bases had no gene match. The length of the CDR3 is 15 residues. From germline, CDR1 is MGHDK and CDR2 SYGVNS. CDR3 coding DNA: TGTGCCAGCAGTGACCCGAGGACAGGGCACGGGGAGCTGTTTTTT. It yields the protein CASSDPRTGHGELFF.

This clonotype occurred a few times. This chain links TRBV20-1 with TRBJ2-1; a possible D gene is TRBD2 (6 bases). CDR3 length: 13 amino acids. CDR1 is DFQATT and CDR2 is SNEGSKA in the germline V gene (reference sequence). The ends were cut back, 5 bases at V and 8 bases at J, with 16 bases in the middle. Here the CDR3 reads CSAVLDSGDEQFF. CDR3 DNA: TGCAGTGCTGTTCTCGATAGCGGCGATGAGCAGTTCTTC.

This clonotype has at least ten counts. The rearrangement links TRBV28 to TRBJ1-1; D is ambiguous. In germline, CDR1 is MDHEN, CDR2 SYDVKM. V was pared by 4 bases and J by 0 bases, with 9 bases between. The CDR3 runs to 14 residues. The CDR3 DNA reads TGTGCCAGCAGTTCTGACCCCTTGAACACTGAAGCTTTCTTT. Its translation is CASSSDPLNTEAFF.

The rearrangement joins TRBV9 to TRBJ2-5, with TRBD1 identical over 10 bases. The CDR3 runs 15 residues. The J segment lost 4 bases and the V segment lost 3 bases, leaving 6 bases of the junction unmatched. Germline V CDR1 and CDR2: SGDLS, YYNGEE. CDR3 in amino acids: CASSEGQGWRETQYF. The CDR3 nucleotides read TGTGCCAGCAGCGAGGGACAGGGGTGGAGAGAGACCCAGTACTTC.

This clonotype was recorded many times. The CDR3: CASSRLGAGLSTDTQYF. The CDR3 DNA is TGTGCCAGCAGTCGTCTAGGAGCGGGATTAAGCACAGATACGCAGTATTTT. This chain connects TRBV3-1 to TRBJ2-3; TRBD2 matches at 7 bases. Trimming at V came to 6 bases and at J to 0 bases, leaving 12 bases not matched to a gene. The CDR3 has 17 amino acids. In germline, CDR1 is LGHDT, CDR2 YNNKEL (reference sequence).

This clonotype was recorded only once. The rearrangement joins TRBV7-9 to TRBJ2-7; 12 nucleotides align to TRBD1. Germline V lookup: CDR1 SEHNR, CDR2 FQNEAQ (reference sequence). V was pared by 5 bases and J by 7 bases, with 9 bases of the junction left unmatched. This CDR3 has 15 residues. As DNA, the CDR3 is TGTGCCAGCAGCCGAGGGGGACAGGGGGCGCGGGAGCAGTACTTC. As protein: CASSRGGQGAREQYF.

This clonotype was detected ten times or more. The chain uses TRBV2 and TRBJ1-1; TRBD1 is a possible D gene (6 bases). This CDR3 has 15 amino acids. Deletions cut 4 bases from V and 1 base from J, with 13 bases between. CDR1 and CDR2 (germline): SNHLY, FYNNEI. The CDR3 region has the DNA TGTGCCAGCAGTGCTCGGGGGCAGGGGAACACTGAAGCTTTCTTT. This encodes CASSARGQGNTEAFF. Based on the CDR3 plus reference TRBV2 and TRBJ1-1, the full variable domain is EPEVTQTPSHQVTQMGQEVILRCVPISNHLYFYWYRQILGQKVEFLVSFYNNEISEKSEIFDDQFSVERPDGSNFTLKIRSTKLEDSAMYFCASSARGQGNTEAFFGQGTRLTVV.

This clonotype was seen only a few times. J is TRBJ2-4 and V is TRBV18; the D is unclear. Between the trimmed V and J ends, which lost 2 bases and 5 bases, there was a span of 10 bases. The CDR3 is made up of 14 amino acids. Germline CDR1 is KGHSH and CDR2 is LQKENI. CDR3 in DNA: TGTGCCAGCTCACCAGTGAGGAGTGAAAACATTCAGTACTTC. It codes for CASSPVRSENIQYF. The variable domain in full, with the rest retrieved from reference TRBV18 and TRBJ2-4, is NAGVMQNPRHLVRRRGQEARLRCSPMKGHSHVYWYRQLPEEGLKFMVYLQKENIIDESGMPKERFSAEFPKEGPSILRIQQVVRGDSAAYFCASSPVRSENIQYFGAGTRLSVL.

This clonotype has a count of ten or more. This chain connects TRBV28 to TRBJ2-7; D could derive from TRBD1 or TRBD2 (5 bases each). CDR3 length: 17 amino acids. Per germline, CDR1 MDHEN and CDR2 SYDVKM. V lost 3 bases and J 5 bases, leaving 23 bases between the germline ends. CDR3 residues: CASSFSFGGDTGHEQYF. DNA for the CDR3: TGTGCCAGCAGTTTCTCCTTTGGGGGAGACACTGGCCACGAGCAGTACTTC.

This clonotype was detected ten times or more. The rearrangement uses TRBV3-2 and TRBJ2-3. TRBV3-2 is noted as a pseudogene. This CDR3 comprises 14 residues. CDR3 region: CASSPTGERDTQYF. CDR3 sequence (DNA): TGTGCCAGCAGCCCGACCGGAGAGCGAGATACGCAGTATTTT.

There are a few counts of this clonotype. The chain has TRBV6-1 and TRBJ2-4; D possibly corresponds to TRBD1 (6 bases). The CDR3 spans 14 residues. From germline, CDR1 is MNHNS and CDR2 SASEGT. Deletions cut 6 bases from V and 2 bases from J, with 11 bases between. This chain's CDR3 is CASRPQGSKNIQYF. The CDR3 DNA follows: TGTGCCAGCAGACCACAGGGATCCAAAAACATTCAGTACTTC.